This TCR beta chain was captured in a study of cytomegalovirus exposure and HLA in healthy donors. Study-wide findings and caveats: Some V segments could not be told apart, so they were left out, TRBV6-2 and TRBV6-3 among them.

The count of this clone is one. Antigen unknown. The CDR3 covers 15 residues. The germline V gene encodes CDR1 GTSNPN and CDR2 SVGIG (reference sequence). Deletions cut 0 bases from V and 0 bases from J, with 9 bases between. 60 Vbeta and 13 Jbeta primers were used in PCR. The assay was immunoSEQ multiplex PCR, and TCRdb's table has in-frame clones only and misses some. In the table there are 110,000 or so clones, around 80% of which are singletons. The sequence was collected from a male donor in good health and CMV-seronegative. Sequenced material: PBMCs. This rearrangement joins TRBV30 to TRBJ2-1; D not certain. The CDR3 DNA sequence: TGTGCCTGGAGTGTGCCCTGTAGCTCCTACAATGAGCAGTTCTTC. It codes for CAWSVPCSSYNEQFF.